This T cell receptor beta chain comes out of a study of regulatory T cells in long-lasting Graves disease. This clonotype appeared many times. Library construction for TCR beta used iRepertoire HTBI primers and Arm-PCR of CDR3 regions. TCRdb reprocessed the multiplex PCR reads with MiXCR, giving one entry per CDR3 protein. The sample lists 450,000 to 500,000 distinct CDR3 sequences, 15% to 20% occurring once. Described time point: newly diagnosed GD, antithyroid drugs for less than 3 months. The TCR library was made from RNA that had been extracted from PBMCs in TRIzol. The length of the CDR3 is 14 residues. V lost 3 bases and J lost 5, with 11 bases in between. In germline, CDR1 is SGHAT, CDR2 FQNNGV. In addition, the sample was reused for a study of T cells in Graves' hyperthyroidism and ophthalmopathy.

This sample comprised peripheral blood mononuclear cells (PBMCs), obtained at new diagnosis, from a patient treated with antithyroid drugs. This clonotype originated in a man aged 40-49 years with Graves disease. The chain carries TRBV11-2 and TRBJ2-1; D gene ambiguous. CDR3 residues: CASSLSGFDNEQFF. The CDR3 coding sequence is TGTGCCAGCAGCTTGTCGGGTTTCGACAATGAGCAGTTCTTC.